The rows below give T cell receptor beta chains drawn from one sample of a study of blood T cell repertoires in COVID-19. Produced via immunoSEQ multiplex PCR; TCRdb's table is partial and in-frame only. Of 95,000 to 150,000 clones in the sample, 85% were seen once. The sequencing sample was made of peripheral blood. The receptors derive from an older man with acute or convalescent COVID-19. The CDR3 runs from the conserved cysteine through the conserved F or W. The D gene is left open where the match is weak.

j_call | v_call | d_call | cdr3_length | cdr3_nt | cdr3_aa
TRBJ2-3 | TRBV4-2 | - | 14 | TGTGCCAGCTCCGGGGGATCGGGCACAGATACGCAGTATTTT | CASSGGSGTDTQYF
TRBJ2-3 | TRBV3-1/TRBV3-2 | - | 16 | TGTGCCAGCAGCCCATCCGGGACATATCTGGGAGATACGCAGTATTTT | CASSPSGTYLGDTQYF
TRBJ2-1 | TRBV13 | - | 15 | TGTGCCAGCAGCTTAGAAGGGGGTCGGTACAATGAGCAGTTCTTC | CASSLEGGRYNEQFF
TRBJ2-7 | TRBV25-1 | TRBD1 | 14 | TGTGCCAGCAGTGACTCAGGGGGCAACTACGAGCAGTACTTC | CASSDSGGNYEQYF
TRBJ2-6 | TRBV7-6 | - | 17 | TGTGCCAGCAGCTTAGAGGCCAGTCCGGGAGGGGCCAACGTCCTGACTTTC | CASSLEASPGGANVLTF
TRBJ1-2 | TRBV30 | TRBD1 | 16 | TGTGCCTGGAGTGCCGGGGGCAGGGGGGTCAACTATGGCTACACCTTC | CAWSAGGRGVNYGYTF
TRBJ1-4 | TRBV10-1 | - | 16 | TGCGCCAGCAGTGAGGCGACTGGATCAACTAATGAAAAACTGTTTTTT | CASSEATGSTNEKLFF
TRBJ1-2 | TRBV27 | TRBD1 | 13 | TGTGCCAGCACCCGACAGGGGGCATTTGGCTACACCTTC | CASTRQGAFGYTF
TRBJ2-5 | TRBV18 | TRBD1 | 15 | TGTGCCAGCTCACCTCAGGACAGGGGAGAAGAGACCCAGTACTTC | CASSPQDRGEETQYF
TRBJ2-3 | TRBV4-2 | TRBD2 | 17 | TGTGCCAGCAGCCACGGGACTAGCGGGGGGGCGAAAGATACGCAGTATTTT | CASSHGTSGGAKDTQYF
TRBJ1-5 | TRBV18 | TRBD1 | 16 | TGTGCCAGCTCACCCACGGGACAGGGTTTCAATCAGCCCCAGCATTTT | CASSPTGQGFNQPQHF
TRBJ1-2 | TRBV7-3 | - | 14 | TGTGCCAGCAGCCCCGGGACAAGCCTATCTGGCTACACCTTC | CASSPGTSLSGYTF
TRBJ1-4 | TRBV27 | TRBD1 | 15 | TGTGCCAGCAGTTTCGGGGACAGATTTAATGAAAAACTGTTTTTT | CASSFGDRFNEKLFF
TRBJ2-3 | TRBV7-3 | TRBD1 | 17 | TGTGCCAGCAGCTCCGGACAGGCATCGGATAACACAGATACGCAGTATTTT | CASSSGQASDNTDTQYF
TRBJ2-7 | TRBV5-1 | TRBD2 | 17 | TGCGCCAGCAGCTTGTACCCAGGACTAGCGGGAATAGATGAGCAGTACTTC | CASSLYPGLAGIDEQYF
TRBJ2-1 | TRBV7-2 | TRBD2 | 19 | TGTGCCAGCAGCTTAGCGGCTAGCGGGGGCCCGAGCTCCTACAATGAGCAGTTCTTC | CASSLAASGGPSSYNEQFF
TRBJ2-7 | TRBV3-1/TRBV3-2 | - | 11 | TGTGCCAGCAGCCGGACAGACGAGCAGTACTTC | CASSRTDEQYF